Listed below are T cell receptor beta chains from one sample, sequenced in a study of blood T cells in healthy people across ages. TCRdb re-derived calls from the 5' RACE reads in MiXCR, one entry per CDR3 protein. The sample records approximately 1.5 million distinct CDR3 sequences, about 35% being singletons. Sequencing was performed on blood. Source of these receptors: a woman aged 30 to 39 in good health. Each CDR3 is given with its conserved first and last residue. Each record gives: D gene, V gene, clone size, J gene, CDR3 protein, CDR3 DNA. The D gene is left open where the match is weak. Clone size is shown for a subset of rows, as once, few, many or a class of expanded clone.

-,TRBV6-5,-,TRBJ1-1,CASSYSTRGGAGNTEAFF,TGTGCCAGCAGCTACTCGACACGGGGGGGCGCGGGGAACACTGAAGCTTTCTTT
TRBD2,TRBV5-1,few,TRBJ2-3,CASIRDYTDTQYF,TGCGCCAGCATCCGGGACTACACAGATACGCAGTATTTT
-,TRBV9,-,TRBJ2-3,CASSVGSRDTQYF,TGTGCCAGCAGCGTCGGGAGTAGGGATACGCAGTATTTT
TRBD1,TRBV29-1,-,TRBJ1-2,CSVEDRGPPPGYTF,TGCAGCGTTGAGGACAGGGGCCCCCCCCCTGGCTACACCTTC
-,TRBV3-1,few,TRBJ2-7,CASSRPTDEQYF,TGTGCCAGCAGCCGGCCCACGGACGAGCAGTACTTC
TRBD2,TRBV7-6,few,TRBJ2-7,CASSLARSGAYEQYF,TGTGCCAGCAGCTTAGCGCGGAGCGGGGCCTACGAGCAGTACTTC
-,TRBV5-6,-,TRBJ2-2,CASSQKLGGLYSGELFF,TGTGCCAGCAGCCAGAAGTTAGGAGGGTTATACTCCGGGGAGCTGTTTTTT
TRBD1,TRBV25-1,-,TRBJ2-3,CASSDPGTGGWQYF,TGTGCCAGCAGTGACCCTGGGACAGGCGGATGGCAGTATTTT
-,TRBV20-1,-,TRBJ2-5,CSARSAGNRRVEQYF,TGCAGTGCTAGATCGGCGGGAAACCGCCGGGTGGAGCAGTACTTC
-,TRBV20-1,-,TRBJ1-4,CSAGGPKGHFGKKLFF,TGCAGTGCTGGAGGCCCCAAAGGACACTTCGGGAAAAAACTGTTTTTT
-,TRBV28,-,TRBJ1-2,CASSPRWTGGGYTF,TGTGCCAGCAGTCCACGCTGGACGGGAGGCGGCTACACCTTC
-,TRBV4-1,-,TRBJ2-7,CASSQAQTYEQYF,TGCGCCAGCAGCCAAGCGCAGACCTACGAGCAGTACTTC
-,TRBV20-1,few,TRBJ1-5,CSAADRFLPISGKPQHF,TGCAGTGCCGCGGACAGATTCCTTCCCATCAGCGGGAAGCCCCAGCATTTT
-,TRBV20-1,few,TRBJ2-1,CSASPRERGYNEQFF,TGCAGTGCTAGTCCCCGGGAGAGGGGTTACAATGAGCAGTTCTTC
TRBD1,TRBV20-1,few,TRBJ2-3,CSARLRGLRSDTQYF,TGCAGTGCTAGACTCAGGGGGCTCAGGTCAGATACGCAGTATTTT
-,TRBV28,-,TRBJ2-7,CASSLNFKVEQYF,TGTGCCAGCAGTTTAAACTTTAAGGTCGAGCAGTACTTC
-,TRBV6-6,few,TRBJ1-2,CASSLPIRWGYTF,TGTGCCAGCAGTCTTCCTATCCGATGGGGCTACACCTTC
TRBD2,TRBV30,-,TRBJ2-3,CAWREGAGVWFDTQYF,TGTGCCTGGAGAGAAGGTGCGGGAGTGTGGTTTGATACGCAGTATTTT
-,TRBV27,few,TRBJ2-1,CASSFRPPNSYNEQFF,TGTGCCAGCAGTTTTCGGCCGCCAAACTCCTACAATGAGCAGTTCTTC
-,TRBV20-1,-,TRBJ2-5,CSARVLGPSGTQYF,TGCAGTGCTAGAGTTCTCGGACCCTCCGGGACCCAGTACTTC
TRBD1,TRBV20-1,few,TRBJ2-7,CSALRTGYSYEQYF,TGCAGTGCCCTACGGACAGGCTACTCCTACGAGCAGTACTTC
-,TRBV20-1,-,TRBJ1-6,CSASHGRKSSPLHF,TGCAGTGCTAGCCACGGGCGAAAATCTTCACCCCTCCACTTT
-,TRBV6-6,-,TRBJ1-2,CASSPAPTVLIYGYTF,TGTGCCAGCAGTCCCGCGCCCACAGTCTTGATCTATGGCTACACCTTC
-,TRBV3-1,-,TRBJ2-1,CASSHSLRRLFYSYNEQFF,TGTGCCAGCAGCCATTCCCTAAGGCGACTCTTCTATTCCTACAATGAGCAGTTCTTC
-,TRBV20-1,-,TRBJ1-1,CSAATTGKMNTEAFF,TGCAGTGCTGCGACAACAGGGAAGATGAACACTGAAGCTTTCTTT
-,TRBV6-6,-,TRBJ2-2,CASSSSGATGELFF,TGTGCCAGCAGTTCCTCGGGGGCCACCGGGGAGCTGTTTTTT